This TCR beta chain was profiled in a study of blood T cell repertoires in COVID-19. Study summary: The study drew acute and convalescent COVID-19 samples from the United States, Italy and Spain. T cells, B-cell-depleted T cells, or PBMCs supplied cDNA or gDNA.

Germline CDR1 is SEHNR and CDR2 is FQNEAQ (reference sequence). This CDR3 is 12 amino acids long. Between the trimmed V and J ends, which lost 5 bases and 12 bases, there was a span of 17 bases. In the original processing: Estimation of nucleated cell counts relied on the amplification of reference gene primers. Clones were sequenced by immunoSEQ multiplex PCR, and TCRdb holds only the in-frame ones, with some missing. The V and J calls and clone size come from that table; D and trimming were worked out from the DNA. The sample gives some 270,000 clones, 70% to 90% of which show up once; 0.7% to 1% is in the top ten.

The source is a human donor with COVID-19, enrolled during active disease. The donor label of this sample is uncertain. The chain uses TRBV7-9 and TRBJ2-7, with D perhaps matching TRBD1 (5 bases). Sequencing was carried out using peripheral blood. CDR3 sequence: CASSPSSGRLYF. CDR3 nucleotide sequence: TGTGCCAGCAGCCCCAGTTCAGGGCGGTTGTACTTC.